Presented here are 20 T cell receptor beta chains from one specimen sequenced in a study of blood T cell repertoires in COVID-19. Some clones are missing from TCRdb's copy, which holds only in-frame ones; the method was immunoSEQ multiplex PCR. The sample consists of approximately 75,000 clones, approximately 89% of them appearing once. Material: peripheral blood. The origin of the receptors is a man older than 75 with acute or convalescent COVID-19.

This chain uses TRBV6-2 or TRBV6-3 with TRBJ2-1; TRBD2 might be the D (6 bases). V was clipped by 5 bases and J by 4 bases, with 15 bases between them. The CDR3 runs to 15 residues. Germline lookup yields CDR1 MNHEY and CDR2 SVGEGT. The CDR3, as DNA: TGTGCCAGCAGTAAGCGGGCAGGAAGTTACAATGAGCAGTTCTTC. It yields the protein CASSKRAGSYNEQFF.

The CDR3 reads CASSTYPDRGQPQHF. The CDR3, as DNA: TGTGCCAGCAGCACGTACCCGGACAGGGGCCAGCCCCAGCATTTT. The chain has TRBV9 and TRBJ1-5; 9 bases agree with TRBD1. The V and J ends lost 4 bases and 7 bases, in that order; junction bases with no gene match: 9. The CDR3 runs to 15 residues. Germline-derived CDR1 and CDR2 are SGDLS and YYNGEE.

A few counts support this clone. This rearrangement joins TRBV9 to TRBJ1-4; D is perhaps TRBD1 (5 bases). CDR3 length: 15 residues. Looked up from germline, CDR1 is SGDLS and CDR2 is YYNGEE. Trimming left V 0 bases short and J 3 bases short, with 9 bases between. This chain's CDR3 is CASSVGQFSNEKLFF. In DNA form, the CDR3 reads TGTGCCAGCAGCGTAGGACAGTTCTCTAATGAAAAACTGTTTTTT.

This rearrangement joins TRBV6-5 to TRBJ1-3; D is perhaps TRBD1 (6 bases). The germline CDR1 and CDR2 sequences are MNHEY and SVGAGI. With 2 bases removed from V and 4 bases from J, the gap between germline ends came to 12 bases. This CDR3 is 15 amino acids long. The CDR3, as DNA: TGTGCCAGCAGTTACCTACAGGGACGGGGAAACACCATATATTTT. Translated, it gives CASSYLQGRGNTIYF.

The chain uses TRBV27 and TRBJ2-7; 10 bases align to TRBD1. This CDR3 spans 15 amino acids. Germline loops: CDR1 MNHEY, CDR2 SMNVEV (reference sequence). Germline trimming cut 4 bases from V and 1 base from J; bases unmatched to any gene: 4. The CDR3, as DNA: TGTGCCAGCAGTTCGCCGGGACAGGGGTCCTACGAGCAGTACTTC. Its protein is CASSSPGQGSYEQYF.

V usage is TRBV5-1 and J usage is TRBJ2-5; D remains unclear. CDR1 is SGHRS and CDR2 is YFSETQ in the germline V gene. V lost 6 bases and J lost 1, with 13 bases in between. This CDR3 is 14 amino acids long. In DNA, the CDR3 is TGCGCCAGCACCATCCTTCTCGGCCAAGAGACCCAGTACTTC. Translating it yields CASTILLGQETQYF.

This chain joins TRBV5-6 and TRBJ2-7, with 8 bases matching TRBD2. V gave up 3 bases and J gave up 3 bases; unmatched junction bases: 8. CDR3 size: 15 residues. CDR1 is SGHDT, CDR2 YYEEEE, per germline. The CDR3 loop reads CASSSYTSGNYEQYF. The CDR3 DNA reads TGTGCCAGCAGCTCGTACACTAGCGGAAACTACGAGCAGTACTTC.

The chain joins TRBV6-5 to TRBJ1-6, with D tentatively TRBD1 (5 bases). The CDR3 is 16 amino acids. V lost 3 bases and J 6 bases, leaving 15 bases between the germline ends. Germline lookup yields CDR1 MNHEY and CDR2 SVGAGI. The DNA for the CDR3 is TGTGCCAGCAGTTATGACCTAGCGGGACGTAATTCACCCCTCCACTTT. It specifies CASSYDLAGRNSPLHF.

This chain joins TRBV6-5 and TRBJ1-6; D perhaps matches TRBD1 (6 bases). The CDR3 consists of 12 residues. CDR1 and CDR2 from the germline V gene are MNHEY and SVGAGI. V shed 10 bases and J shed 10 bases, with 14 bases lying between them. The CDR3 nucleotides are TGTGCCACCGGGGGGGGGCGATCACCCCTCCACTTT. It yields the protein CATGGGRSPLHF.

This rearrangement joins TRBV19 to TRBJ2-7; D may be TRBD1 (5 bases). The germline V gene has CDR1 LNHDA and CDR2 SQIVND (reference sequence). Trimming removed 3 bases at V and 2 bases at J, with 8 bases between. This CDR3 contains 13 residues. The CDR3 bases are TGTGCCAGTAGTATTCAGGGTGCCTACGAGCAGTACTTC. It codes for CASSIQGAYEQYF. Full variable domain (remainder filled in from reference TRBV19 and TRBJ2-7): DGGITQSPKYLFRKEGQNVTLSCEQNLNHDAMYWYRQDPGQGLRLIYYSQIVNDFQKGDIAEGYSVSREKKESFPLTVTSAQKNPTAFYLCASSIQGAYEQYFGPGTRLTVT.

The CDR3 sequence: CASSLRTASNQPQHF. DNA of the CDR3: TGTGCCAGCAGTTTGCGGACAGCCTCGAATCAGCCCCAGCATTTT. J is TRBJ1-5 and V is TRBV28, with a tentative D call TRBD1 (6 bases). Germline V CDR1 and CDR2: MDHEN, SYDVKM. V lost 3 bases and J 4 bases, leaving 13 bases between the germline ends. This CDR3 region has 15 residues.

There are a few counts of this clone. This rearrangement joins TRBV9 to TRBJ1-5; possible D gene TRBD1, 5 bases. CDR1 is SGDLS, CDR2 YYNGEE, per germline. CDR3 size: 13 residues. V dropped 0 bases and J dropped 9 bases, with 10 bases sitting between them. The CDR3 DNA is TGTGCCAGCAGCGTAGGGGGGGGGTCGCCCCAGCATTTT. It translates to CASSVGGGSPQHF.

The CDR3 region is CASSDRGIAKNIQYF. CDR3 bases: TGTGCCAGCAGTGATAGGGGGATAGCCAAAAACATTCAGTACTTC. The chain employs TRBV6-4 and TRBJ2-4; D might be TRBD1 (6 bases). Per the germline V gene, CDR1 is MRHNA and CDR2 is SNTAGT. The CDR3 extends over 15 amino acids. Deletions cut 3 bases from V and 0 bases from J, with 9 bases between.

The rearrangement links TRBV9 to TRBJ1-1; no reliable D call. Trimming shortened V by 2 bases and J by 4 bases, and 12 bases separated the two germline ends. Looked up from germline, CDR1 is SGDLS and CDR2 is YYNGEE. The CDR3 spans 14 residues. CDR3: CASSVEGEFTEAFF. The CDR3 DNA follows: TGTGCCAGCAGCGTGGAAGGAGAATTCACTGAAGCTTTCTTT.

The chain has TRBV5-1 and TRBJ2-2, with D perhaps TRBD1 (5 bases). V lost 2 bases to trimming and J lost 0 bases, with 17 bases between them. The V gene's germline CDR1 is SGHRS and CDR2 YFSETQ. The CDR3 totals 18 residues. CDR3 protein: CASSLKTVHLTNTGELFF. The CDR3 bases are TGCGCCAGCAGCTTAAAGACAGTTCACTTGACGAACACCGGGGAGCTGTTTTTT.

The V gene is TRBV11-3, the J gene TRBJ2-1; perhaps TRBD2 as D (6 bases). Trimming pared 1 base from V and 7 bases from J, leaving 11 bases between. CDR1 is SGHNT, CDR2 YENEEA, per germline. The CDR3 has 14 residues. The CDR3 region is CASSLGGRGNEQFF. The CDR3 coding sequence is TGTGCCAGCAGCTTAGGGGGCCGGGGGAATGAGCAGTTCTTC.

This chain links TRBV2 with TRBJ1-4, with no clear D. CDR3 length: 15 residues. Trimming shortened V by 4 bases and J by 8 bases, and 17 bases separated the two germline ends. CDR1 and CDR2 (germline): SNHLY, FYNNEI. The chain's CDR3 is CASSATLVGKEKLFF. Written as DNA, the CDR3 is TGTGCCAGCAGTGCCACCCTCGTCGGGAAGGAAAAACTGTTTTTT.

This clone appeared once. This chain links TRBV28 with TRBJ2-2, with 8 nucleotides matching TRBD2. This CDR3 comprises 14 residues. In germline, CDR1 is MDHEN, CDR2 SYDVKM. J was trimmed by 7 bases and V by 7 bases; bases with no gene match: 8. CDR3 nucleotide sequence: TGTGCCAGCAAACCGGGACTAGGATACGGGGAGCTGTTTTTT. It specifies CASKPGLGYGELFF.

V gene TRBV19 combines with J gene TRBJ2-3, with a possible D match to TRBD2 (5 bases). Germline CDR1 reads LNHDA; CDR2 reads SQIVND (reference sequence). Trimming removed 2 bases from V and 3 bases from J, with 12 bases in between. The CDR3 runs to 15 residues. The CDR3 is CASSILAPATDTQYF. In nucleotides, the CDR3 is TGTGCCAGTAGTATACTAGCCCCGGCGACAGATACGCAGTATTTT.

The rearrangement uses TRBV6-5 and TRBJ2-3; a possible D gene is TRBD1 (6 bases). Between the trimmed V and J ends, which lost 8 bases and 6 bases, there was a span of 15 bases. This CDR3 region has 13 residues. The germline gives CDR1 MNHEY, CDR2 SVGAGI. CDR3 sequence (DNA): TGTGCCAGCGGTCGACAGGTGGCGGATACGCAGTATTTT. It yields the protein CASGRQVADTQYF.